A single sample is the source of the 25 T cell receptor beta chains below, sequenced in a study of OX40 agonist ivuxolimab in advanced cancers. Clones were read by immunoSEQ multiplex PCR, and TCRdb kept only the in-frame ones, dropping some. Of over 20,000 clones listed, approximately 80% are singletons. Sequences were derived from CD4+ or CD8+ T cells sorted from blood, sampled in a trial of the OX40 agonist ivuxolimab. These receptors were collected from an adult with an advanced solid tumor such as melanoma, head and neck, liver or kidney cancer.

The CDR3 DNA reads as TGCGCCAGCAGCATCGGGACAGGGGCCCCTGAAGCTTTCTTT. It yields the protein CASSIGTGAPEAFF. This chain uses TRBV5-1 with TRBJ1-1; 10 bases line up with TRBD1. The V gene's germline CDR1 is SGHRS and CDR2 YFSETQ. The ends lost 4 bases at V and 6 bases at J; junction bases unmatched: 6. The CDR3 has 14 residues.

V gene TRBV4-2 combines with J gene TRBJ2-1; possibly TRBD2 for D (6 bases). In germline, CDR1 is LGHNA, CDR2 YNFKEQ. CDR3 length: 19 residues. With 0 bases removed from V and 1 base from J, the gap between germline ends came to 19 bases. The CDR3 sequence is CASSQDLSSGTGSYNEQFF. In nucleotides, the CDR3 is TGTGCCAGCAGCCAAGATTTATCGTCGGGGACTGGGTCCTACAATGAGCAGTTCTTC.

V and J are TRBV5-1 and TRBJ2-3, with D possibly being TRBD2 (6 bases). This CDR3 region has 15 residues. The germline V gene has CDR1 SGHRS and CDR2 YFSETQ. V was pared by 3 bases and J by 0 bases, with 11 bases between. As DNA, the CDR3 is TGCGCCAGCAGCTCCGCAGGGACTAGCACAGATACGCAGTATTTT. This gives the protein CASSSAGTSTDTQYF.

The J gene is TRBJ1-2, the V gene TRBV6-1; D unresolved. Per the germline V gene, CDR1 is MNHNS and CDR2 is SASEGT. The CDR3 loop spans 15 amino acids. Trimming took 2 bases from V and 5 from J, leaving 15 bases between them. The CDR3 loop is CASSEWGGRQYGYTF. DNA for the CDR3: TGTGCCAGCAGTGAATGGGGAGGTCGGCAATATGGCTACACCTTC.

The chain carries TRBV18 and TRBJ2-1, with unresolved D. Trimming took off 4 bases at V and 5 bases at J, with 9 bases between the two ends. Germline CDR1 and CDR2: KGHSH and LQKENI. The CDR3 extends over 13 amino acids. The CDR3 coding sequence is TGTGCCAGCTCACGGAATAGGGACAATGAGCAGTTCTTC. Its protein is CASSRNRDNEQFF. The full variable domain, in which reference TRBV18 and TRBJ2-1 provide the parts outside the CDR3, is NAGVMQNPRHLVRRRGQEARLRCSPMKGHSHVYWYRQLPEEGLKFMVYLQKENIIDESGMPKERFSAEFPKEGPSILRIQQVVRGDSAAYFCASSRNRDNEQFFGPGTRLTVL.

The V call is TRBV9, the J call TRBJ2-3; D possibly corresponds to TRBD2 (6 bases). The CDR3 sequence is 17 residues long. Between the trimmed V and J ends, which lost 3 bases and 3 bases, there was a span of 20 bases. Germline CDR1 and CDR2: SGDLS and YYNGEE. The CDR3 bases are TGTGCCAGCAGCGGACGGCGCGGCGGGGCTTATACAGATACGCAGTATTTT. Its translation is CASSGRRGGAYTDTQYF.

The chain uses TRBV6-4 and TRBJ2-1; no clear D gene. CDR1 is MRHNA and CDR2 is SNTAGT in the germline V gene. This CDR3 contains 9 residues. The V and J ends lost 10 bases and 6 bases respectively, with 4 bases between them. The DNA for the CDR3 is TGTGCCATAGGCAATGAGCAGTTCTTC. Its protein is CAIGNEQFF.

The chain couples TRBV6-5 to TRBJ1-2; 11 bases map to TRBD1. The CDR3 covers 13 residues. After removal of 8 bases from V and 4 bases from J, the junction contained 3 bases not matched to a gene. Germline assignment: CDR1 MNHEY and CDR2 SVGAGI. Here the CDR3 reads CASGGQGGYGYTF. DNA of the CDR3: TGTGCCAGCGGGGGACAGGGGGGCTATGGCTACACCTTC.

This clone was seen a single time. This chain links TRBV5-4 with TRBJ2-7, with D maybe TRBD2 (6 bases). Trimming pared 4 bases from V and 0 bases from J, leaving 17 bases between. The CDR3 is 16 amino acids. CDR1 and CDR2 (germline): SGHNT, YYREEE (reference sequence). The CDR3 DNA is TGTGCCAGCAGCCCTGGGATGCGGGGAACCTCCTACGAGCAGTACTTC. It yields the protein CASSPGMRGTSYEQYF.

The chain has TRBV10-3 and TRBJ1-2, with TRBD1 as a possible D gene (5 bases). Per the germline V gene, CDR1 is ENHRY and CDR2 is SYGVKD. The CDR3 covers 13 residues. The V and J ends lost 4 bases and 8 bases respectively, with 14 bases between them. The CDR3 sequence is CAISGRREDGYTF. DNA for the CDR3: TGTGCCATCAGTGGCCGCAGGGAGGACGGCTACACCTTC.

The genes are TRBV27 and TRBJ2-1; 7 bases map to TRBD1. The length of the CDR3 is 14 residues. CDR1 is MNHEY, CDR2 SMNVEV, per germline (reference sequence). V dropped 5 bases and J dropped 2; count of bases not matched to a gene: 3. The CDR3 nucleotides are TGTGCCAGCAGTCCCAGGGGGACCTACAATGAGCAGTTCTTC. It encodes CASSPRGTYNEQFF.

The V and J genes are TRBV28 and TRBJ1-6; D call uncertain. V lost 3 bases and J 0 bases, leaving 9 bases between the germline ends. Germline V gives CDR1 MDHEN, CDR2 SYDVKM. CDR3 size: 16 residues. The CDR3 region has the DNA TGTGCCAGCAGTTTGGCGCAGAACTCCTATAATTCACCCCTCCACTTT. This encodes CASSLAQNSYNSPLHF.

The genes are TRBV30 and TRBJ2-2; maybe TRBD1 (5 bases). Trimming removed 3 bases from V and 2 bases from J, with 13 bases in between. CDR1 GTSNPN and CDR2 SVGIG come from the germline V gene (reference sequence). CDR3 length: 15 residues. The CDR3 DNA reads TGTGCCTGGAGAAAAGACAGTTTAAACACCGGGGAGCTGTTTTTT. This sequence encodes CAWRKDSLNTGELFF. Combining the CDR3 with reference TRBV30 and TRBJ2-2 gives the whole variable domain SQTIHQWPATLVQPVGSPLSLECTVEGTSNPNLYWYRQAAGRGLQLLFYSVGIGQISSEVPQNLSASRPQDRQFILSSKKLLLSDSGFYLCAWRKDSLNTGELFFGEGSRLTVL.

The chain recombines TRBV11-2 with TRBJ2-7; 7 positions match TRBD2. Germline V gives CDR1 SGHAT, CDR2 FQNNGV. The CDR3 loop spans 16 amino acids. V lost 5 bases, J lost 0 bases, and 10 bases stayed unmatched. CDR3 coding DNA: TGTGCCAGCAGCCCTTGGGTAAGGACTAGCTCCTACGAGCAGTACTTC. Amino acid sequence: CASSPWVRTSSYEQYF.

This clone was seen only once. The chain couples TRBV6-5 to TRBJ1-2; D unclear. Germline loops: CDR1 MNHEY, CDR2 SVGAGI. The CDR3 has 14 residues. With 3 bases removed from V and 0 bases from J, the gap between germline ends came to 8 bases. CDR3 sequence (DNA): TGTGCCAGCAGTTATATGGGGTCTAACTATGGCTACACCTTC. As protein: CASSYMGSNYGYTF.

The chain couples TRBV11-2 to TRBJ2-5; 11 bases map to TRBD2. The end of the DNA aligns better with TRBJ2-7, so the J call may be wrong. Germline CDR1 and CDR2: SGHAT and FQNNGV. There are 13 residues in the CDR3. CDR3 region: CASKLAGGYEQYF. CDR3 nucleotide sequence: TGTGCCAGCAAGCTAGCGGGGGGCTACGAGCAGTACTTC.

The gene calls are TRBV6-5 and TRBJ2-3; D gene ambiguous. This CDR3 has 13 amino acids. In germline, CDR1 is MNHEY, CDR2 SVGAGI. Trimming pared 2 bases from V and 4 bases from J, leaving 7 bases between. DNA of the CDR3: TGTGCCAGCAGTTACGCACGCTCAGATACGCAGTATTTT. Protein: CASSYARSDTQYF.

The chain links TRBV11-3 to TRBJ2-5; 8 bases align to TRBD2. Losses at the gene ends were 1 base for V and 5 bases for J; bases not matched to a gene: 9. The CDR3 consists of 16 residues. Germline values: CDR1 SGHNT, CDR2 YENEEA. This chain's CDR3 is CASSLGREASSETQYF. CDR3 DNA: TGTGCCAGCAGCTTAGGGCGGGAGGCTTCCTCGGAGACCCAGTACTTC. Variable domain in full (rest from reference TRBV11-3 and TRBJ2-5): EAGVVQSPRYKIIEKKQPVAFWCNPISGHNTLYWYLQNLGQGPELLIRYENEEAVDDSQLPKDRFSAERLKGVDSTLKIQPAELGDSAVYLCASSLGREASSETQYFGPGTRLLVL.

The gene calls are TRBV29-1 and TRBJ1-1; D gene uncertain. Germline CDR1 SQVTM, CDR2 ANQGSEA. The CDR3 runs to 13 residues. Trimming took 4 bases from V and 2 from J, leaving 11 bases between them. The CDR3 sequence: CSVGGFENTEAFF. DNA for the CDR3: TGCAGCGTTGGAGGGTTTGAAAACACTGAAGCTTTCTTT.

CDR3 sequence: CASRATDRYEAFF. CDR3 in DNA: TGTGCCAGCAGGGCTACTGACAGGTACGAAGCTTTCTTT. The chain couples TRBV28 to TRBJ1-1; tentatively, D is TRBD1 (6 bases). Looked up from germline, CDR1 is MDHEN and CDR2 is SYDVKM. Trimming shortened V by 6 bases and J by 8 bases, and 16 bases separated the two germline ends. The CDR3 spans 13 residues.

A single count supports this clone. This chain links TRBV5-1 with TRBJ2-5; D is undetermined. Germline-derived CDR1 and CDR2 are SGHRS and YFSETQ. V was trimmed by 2 bases and J by 1 base, leaving 6 bases between them. The CDR3 loop spans 13 amino acids. CDR3 DNA: TGCGCCAGCAGCTTCCTCCTCCAAGAGACCCAGTACTTC. Translation: CASSFLLQETQYF.

The chain combines TRBV19 with TRBJ1-5, with D maybe TRBD1 (6 bases). Germline CDR1 is LNHDA and CDR2 is SQIVND (reference sequence). Trimming took off 3 bases at V and 5 bases at J, with 23 bases between the two ends. The CDR3 consists of 18 residues. The CDR3 nucleotides are TGTGCCAGTAGTATGGGGGGAAGGGGCCAGGGGTTCCATCAGCCCCAGCATTTT. Translation: CASSMGGRGQGFHQPQHF.

The V and J genes are TRBV5-6 and TRBJ2-5; TRBD2 is a possible D gene (6 bases). The CDR3 runs 16 residues. Germline CDR1 reads SGHDT; CDR2 reads YYEEEE. The ends were cut back, 2 bases at V and 2 bases at J, with 16 bases in the middle. Written as DNA, the CDR3 is TGTGCCAGCAGCTTTTTTTTGGAGGGCCTACAAGAGACCCAGTACTTC. It codes for CASSFFLEGLQETQYF.

V is TRBV5-4 and J is TRBJ1-2, with a tentative D call TRBD1 (6 bases). Per the germline V gene, CDR1 is SGHNT and CDR2 is YYREEE (reference sequence). Between the trimmed V and J ends, which lost 4 bases and 4 bases, there was a span of 20 bases. This CDR3 region has 16 residues. The CDR3 coding sequence is TGTGCCAGCAGCCCAGTGGGGGGCGCTTCTAGCTATGGCTACACCTTC. Translated: CASSPVGGASSYGYTF.

The table lists this clone with a few counts. The V gene is TRBV28, the J gene TRBJ2-5, with D uncertain. Per germline, CDR1 MDHEN and CDR2 SYDVKM. V dropped 4 bases and J dropped 5 bases, with 17 bases sitting between them. This CDR3 is 15 amino acids long. In nucleotides, the CDR3 is TGTGCCAGCAGTTCCAGACGGCTAGTGACGGAGACCCAGTACTTC. Translation gives CASSSRRLVTETQYF.